This T cell receptor (beta chain) was captured in a study of radiotherapy plus CTLA-4 blockade in lung cancer. Findings and caveats of the study: Researchers report tumor-derived TCR clones expanding in blood after radiotherapy plus ipilimumab.

V shed 6 bases and J 0 bases; nucleotides not matched to a gene: 8. The length of the CDR3 is 16 residues. Germline CDR1 and CDR2: KGHSH and LQKENI. Concerning this clone itself: The antigen is unknown.

Produced via immunoSEQ multiplex PCR; TCRdb's table is partial and in-frame only. The data show approximately 67,000 clones, over 75% seen once. Those with chemo-refractory metastatic non-small-cell lung cancer were treated with focal radiation combined with CTLA-4 blockade using ipilimumab. The sequence was collected from a human donor with non-small cell lung cancer who had a partial response to radiotherapy plus ipilimumab. Material: peripheral blood, obtained from a patient treated with radiotherapy plus ipilimumab. V usage is TRBV18 and J usage is TRBJ1-3; 7 nucleotides agree with TRBD1. The CDR3 DNA sequence: TGTGCCAGCTCCCGGGACAGCGGCGTCTCTGGAAACACCATATATTTT. Amino acids: CASSRDSGVSGNTIYF. Filled out from reference TRBV18 and TRBJ1-3, the complete variable domain reads NAGVMQNPRHLVRRRGQEARLRCSPMKGHSHVYWYRQLPEEGLKFMVYLQKENIIDESGMPKERFSAEFPKEGPSILRIQQVVRGDSAAYFCASSRDSGVSGNTIYFGEGSWLTVV.